This T cell receptor beta chain emerged from a study of blood T cell repertoires in COVID-19. Study at large: From the United States, Italy and Spain came samples of acute and convalescent COVID-19. T cells, B-cell-depleted T cells, or PBMCs supplied cDNA or gDNA.

How the authors handled the data: Estimation of nucleated cell counts was performed using reference gene primer amplification. Clones were read by immunoSEQ multiplex PCR, and TCRdb kept only the in-frame ones, dropping some. Clonal size and the V and J genes are those of that table, whereas D and trimming came from the DNA. The sample has 290,000 or so clones, approximately 90% seen once. The CDR3 is made up of 15 amino acids. The V and J ends lost 4 bases and 4 bases, in that order; junction bases with no gene match: 10. The germline V gene has CDR1 MGHRA and CDR2 YSYEKL. The TCR comes from a man between 18 and 35 years old with active or convalescent COVID-19. The sequencing input was peripheral blood. This sequence joins TRBV4-1 and TRBJ2-7, with 7 nucleotides matching TRBD2. The CDR3, as DNA: TGCGCCAGCAGCCTCCTCCTAGCGGAGCTGTACGAGCAGTACTTC. Residues: CASSLLLAELYEQYF.